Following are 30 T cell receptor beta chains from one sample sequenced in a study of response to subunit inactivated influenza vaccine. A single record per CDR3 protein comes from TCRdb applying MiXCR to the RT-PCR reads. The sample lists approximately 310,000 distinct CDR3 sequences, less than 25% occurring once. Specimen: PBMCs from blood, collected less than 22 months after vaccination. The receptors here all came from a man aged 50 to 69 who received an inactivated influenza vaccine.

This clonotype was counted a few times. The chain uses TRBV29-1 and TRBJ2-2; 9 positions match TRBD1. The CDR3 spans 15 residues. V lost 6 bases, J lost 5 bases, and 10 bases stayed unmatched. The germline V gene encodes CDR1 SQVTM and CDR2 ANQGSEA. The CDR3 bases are TGCAGCGTAGCTACCGGGACAGGGCGGACCGGGGAGCTGTTTTTT. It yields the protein CSVATGTGRTGELFF.

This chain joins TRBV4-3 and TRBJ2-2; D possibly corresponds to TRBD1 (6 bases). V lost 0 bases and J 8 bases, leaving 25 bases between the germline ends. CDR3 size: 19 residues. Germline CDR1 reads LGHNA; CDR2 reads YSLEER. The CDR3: CASSQDRRPGTPVSGELFF. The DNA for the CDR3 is TGCGCCAGCAGCCAAGATAGGCGTCCCGGGACACCGGTATCGGGGGAGCTGTTTTTT.

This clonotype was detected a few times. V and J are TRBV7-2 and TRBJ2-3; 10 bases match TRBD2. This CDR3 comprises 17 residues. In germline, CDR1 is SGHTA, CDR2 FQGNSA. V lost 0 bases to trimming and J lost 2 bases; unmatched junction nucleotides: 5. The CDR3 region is CASSLALAGDDTDTQYF. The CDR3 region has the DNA TGTGCCAGCAGCTTAGCTCTAGCGGGGGATGACACAGATACGCAGTATTTT.

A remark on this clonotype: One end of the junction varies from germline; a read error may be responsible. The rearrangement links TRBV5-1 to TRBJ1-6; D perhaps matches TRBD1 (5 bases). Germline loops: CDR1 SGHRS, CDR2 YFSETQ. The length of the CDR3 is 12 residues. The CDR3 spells CASSEGRASPYF. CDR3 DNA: TGCGCCAGCAGCGAGGGACGGGCCTCCCCTTACTTT. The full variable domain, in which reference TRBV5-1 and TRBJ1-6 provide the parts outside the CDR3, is KAGVTQTPRYLIKTRGQQVTLSCSPISGHRSVSWYQQTPGQGLQFLFEYFSETQRNKGNFPGRFSGRQFSNSRSEMNVSTLELGDSALYLCASSEGRASPYFGNGTRLTVT.

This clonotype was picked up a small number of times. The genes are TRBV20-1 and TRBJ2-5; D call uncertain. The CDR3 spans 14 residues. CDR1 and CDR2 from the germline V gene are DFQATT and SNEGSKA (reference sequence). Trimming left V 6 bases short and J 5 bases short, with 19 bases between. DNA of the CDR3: TGCAGTGCACAGAGTTCGACCATTAGGGAGACCCAGTACTTC. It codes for CSAQSSTIRETQYF.

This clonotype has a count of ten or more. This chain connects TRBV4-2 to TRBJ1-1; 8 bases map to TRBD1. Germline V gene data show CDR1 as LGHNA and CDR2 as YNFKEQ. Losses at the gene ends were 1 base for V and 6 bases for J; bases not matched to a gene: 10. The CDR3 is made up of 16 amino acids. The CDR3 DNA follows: TGTGCCAGCAGCCAAGGGGCGCAGGGGGCAGGCGCTGAAGCTTTCTTT. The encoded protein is CASSQGAQGAGAEAFF.

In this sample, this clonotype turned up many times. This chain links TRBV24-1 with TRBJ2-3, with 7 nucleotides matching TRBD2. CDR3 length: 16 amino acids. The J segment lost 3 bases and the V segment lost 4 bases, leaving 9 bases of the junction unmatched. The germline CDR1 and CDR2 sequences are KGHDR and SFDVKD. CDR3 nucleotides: TGTGCCACCAGTGACCCAGAGCGGGGTAGGACAGATACGCAGTATTTT. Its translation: CATSDPERGRTDTQYF.

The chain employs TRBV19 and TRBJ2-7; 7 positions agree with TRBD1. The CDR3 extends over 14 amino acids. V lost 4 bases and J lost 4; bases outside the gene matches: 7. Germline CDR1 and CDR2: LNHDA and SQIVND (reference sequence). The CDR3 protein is CASSTPGTVYEQYF. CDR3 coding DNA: TGTGCCAGTAGTACGCCCGGGACAGTTTACGAGCAGTACTTC. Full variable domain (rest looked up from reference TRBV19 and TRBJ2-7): DGGITQSPKYLFRKEGQNVTLSCEQNLNHDAMYWYRQDPGQGLRLIYYSQIVNDFQKGDIAEGYSVSREKKESFPLTVTSAQKNPTAFYLCASSTPGTVYEQYFGPGTRLTVT.

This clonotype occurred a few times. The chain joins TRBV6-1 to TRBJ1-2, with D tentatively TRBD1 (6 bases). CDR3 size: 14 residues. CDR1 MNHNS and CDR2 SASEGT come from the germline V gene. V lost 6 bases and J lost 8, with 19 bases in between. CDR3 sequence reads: CASRGQGIEVGYTF. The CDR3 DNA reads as TGTGCCAGCAGGGGGCAGGGGATTGAAGTGGGCTACACCTTC.

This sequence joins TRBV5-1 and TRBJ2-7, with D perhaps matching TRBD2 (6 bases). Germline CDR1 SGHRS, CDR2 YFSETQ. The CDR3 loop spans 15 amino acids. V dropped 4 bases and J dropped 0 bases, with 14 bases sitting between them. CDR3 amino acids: CASSKGPGGSYEQYF. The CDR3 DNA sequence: TGCGCCAGCAGCAAGGGACCCGGGGGCTCCTACGAGCAGTACTTC.

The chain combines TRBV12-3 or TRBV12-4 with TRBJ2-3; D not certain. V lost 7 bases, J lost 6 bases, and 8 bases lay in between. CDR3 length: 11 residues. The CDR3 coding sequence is TGTGCCAGCACTTTGGCGGATACGCAGTATTTT. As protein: CASTLADTQYF.

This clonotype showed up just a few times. CDR3 in DNA: TGTGCCAGCAGCACGGACAAGTGGGAAAAACTGTTTTTT. Translated, it gives CASSTDKWEKLFF. The chain joins TRBV5-4 to TRBJ1-4, with D tentatively TRBD1 (5 bases). V dropped 4 bases and J dropped 8 bases, with 12 bases sitting between them. Looked up from germline, CDR1 is SGHNT and CDR2 is YYREEE (reference sequence). The CDR3 loop spans 13 amino acids.

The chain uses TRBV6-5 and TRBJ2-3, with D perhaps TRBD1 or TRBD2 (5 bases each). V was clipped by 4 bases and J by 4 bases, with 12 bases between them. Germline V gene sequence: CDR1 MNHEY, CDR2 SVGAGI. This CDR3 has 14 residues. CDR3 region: CASSSRGWADTQYF. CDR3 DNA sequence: TGTGCCAGCAGTTCGAGGGGCTGGGCAGATACGCAGTATTTT.

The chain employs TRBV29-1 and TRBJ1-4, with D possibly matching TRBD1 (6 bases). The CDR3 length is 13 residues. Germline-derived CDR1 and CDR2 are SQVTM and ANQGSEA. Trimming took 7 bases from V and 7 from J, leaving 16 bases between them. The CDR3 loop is CSALQGAVEKLFF. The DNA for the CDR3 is TGCAGCGCACTACAGGGCGCGGTTGAAAAACTGTTTTTT.

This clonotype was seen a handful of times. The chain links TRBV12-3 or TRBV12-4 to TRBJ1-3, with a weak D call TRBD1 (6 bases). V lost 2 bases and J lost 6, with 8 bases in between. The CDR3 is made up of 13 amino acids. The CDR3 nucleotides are TGTGCCAGCAGTTTATACAGGGTAAACACCATATATTTT. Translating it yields CASSLYRVNTIYF.

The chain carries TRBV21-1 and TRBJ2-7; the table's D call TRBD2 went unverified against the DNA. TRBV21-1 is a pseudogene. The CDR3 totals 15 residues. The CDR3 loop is CASSNASGSIYEQYF. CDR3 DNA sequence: TGTGCCAGCAGCAACGCTAGCGGGAGTATCTACGAGCAGTACTTC.

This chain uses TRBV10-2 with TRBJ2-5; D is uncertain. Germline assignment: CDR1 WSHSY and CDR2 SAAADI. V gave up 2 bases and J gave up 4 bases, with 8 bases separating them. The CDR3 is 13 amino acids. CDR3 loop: CASSEIGLETQYF. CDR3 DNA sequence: TGCGCCAGCAGTGAGATCGGGTTAGAGACCCAGTACTTC.

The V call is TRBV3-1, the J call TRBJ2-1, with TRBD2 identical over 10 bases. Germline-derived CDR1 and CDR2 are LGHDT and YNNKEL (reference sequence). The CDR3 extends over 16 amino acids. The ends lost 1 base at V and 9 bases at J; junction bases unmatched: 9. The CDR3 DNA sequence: TGTGCCAGCAGCCAAGTCCGGACTAGCGGCTTAGGTGAGCAGTTCTTC. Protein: CASSQVRTSGLGEQFF.

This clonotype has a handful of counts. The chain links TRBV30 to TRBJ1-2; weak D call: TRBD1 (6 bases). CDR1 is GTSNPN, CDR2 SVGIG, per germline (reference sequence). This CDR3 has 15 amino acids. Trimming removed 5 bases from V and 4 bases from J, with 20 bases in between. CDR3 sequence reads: CAWLGPAPRGYGYTF. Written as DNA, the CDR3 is TGTGCCTGGCTCGGACCGGCTCCCAGGGGCTATGGCTACACCTTC.

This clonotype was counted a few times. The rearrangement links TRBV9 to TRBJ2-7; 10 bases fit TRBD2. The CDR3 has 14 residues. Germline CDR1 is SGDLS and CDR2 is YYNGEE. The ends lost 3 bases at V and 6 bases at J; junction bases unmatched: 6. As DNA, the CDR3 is TGTGCCAGCAGCGAGTGGACTAGCGGATTCGAGCAGTACTTC. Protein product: CASSEWTSGFEQYF.

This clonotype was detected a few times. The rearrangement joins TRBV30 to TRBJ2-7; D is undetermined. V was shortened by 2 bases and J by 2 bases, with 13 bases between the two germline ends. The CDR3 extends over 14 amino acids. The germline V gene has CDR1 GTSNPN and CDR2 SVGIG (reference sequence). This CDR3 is CAWSLDSRAYEQYF. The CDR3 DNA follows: TGTGCCTGGAGTTTGGATTCCAGAGCCTACGAGCAGTACTTC.

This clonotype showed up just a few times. CDR3 DNA sequence: TGTGCCAGCAGTCTCATAAATATGAACACTGAAGCTTTCTTT. It is translated as CASSLINMNTEAFF. This sequence joins TRBV12-3 or TRBV12-4 and TRBJ1-1; D is unresolved. This CDR3 is built from 14 residues. V lost 5 bases and J 0 bases, leaving 10 bases between the germline ends.

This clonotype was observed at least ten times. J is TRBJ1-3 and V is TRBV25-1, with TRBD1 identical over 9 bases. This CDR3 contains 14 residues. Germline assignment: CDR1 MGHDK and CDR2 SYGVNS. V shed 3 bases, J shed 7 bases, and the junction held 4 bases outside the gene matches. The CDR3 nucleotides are TGTGCCAGCAGTGATACAGGGGGCTCGAACACCATATATTTT. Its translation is CASSDTGGSNTIYF.

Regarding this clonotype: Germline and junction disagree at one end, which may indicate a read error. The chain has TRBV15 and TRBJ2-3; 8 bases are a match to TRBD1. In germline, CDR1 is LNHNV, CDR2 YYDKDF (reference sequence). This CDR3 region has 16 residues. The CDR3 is CATSRPLGQGTDMQYF. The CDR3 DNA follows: TGTGCCACCAGCAGGCCCCTCGGACAGGGAACAGATATGCAGTATTTT.

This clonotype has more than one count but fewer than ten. CDR3 residues: CASSYSRVLLSEAFF. CDR3 DNA: TGTGCCAGCAGTTACTCCAGGGTTCTCCTCTCTGAAGCTTTCTTT. The chain is built from TRBV6-2 or TRBV6-3 and TRBJ1-1; D is possibly TRBD1 (5 bases). Per the germline V gene, CDR1 is MNHEY and CDR2 is SVGEGT. The CDR3 is 15 amino acids. Between the trimmed V and J ends, which lost 0 bases and 6 bases, there was a span of 14 bases.

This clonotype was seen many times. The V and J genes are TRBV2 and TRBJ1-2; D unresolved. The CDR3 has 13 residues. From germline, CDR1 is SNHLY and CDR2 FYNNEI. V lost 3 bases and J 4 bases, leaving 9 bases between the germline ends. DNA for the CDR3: TGTGCCAGCAGTGAGGCGGGCCCCTATGGCTACACCTTC. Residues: CASSEAGPYGYTF.

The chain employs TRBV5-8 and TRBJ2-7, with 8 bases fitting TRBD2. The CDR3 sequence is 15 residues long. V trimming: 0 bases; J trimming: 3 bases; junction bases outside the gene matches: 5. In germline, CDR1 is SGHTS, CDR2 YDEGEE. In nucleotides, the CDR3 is TGTGCCAGCAGCTTGGTCTTGGGACTAGTCTACGAGCAGTACTTC. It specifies CASSLVLGLVYEQYF.

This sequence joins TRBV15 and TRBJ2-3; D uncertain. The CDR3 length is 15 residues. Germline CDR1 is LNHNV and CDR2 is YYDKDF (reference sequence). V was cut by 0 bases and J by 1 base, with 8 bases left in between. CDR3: CATSRDYRGTDTQYF. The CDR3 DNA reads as TGTGCCACCAGCAGAGATTACCGGGGCACAGATACGCAGTATTTT.

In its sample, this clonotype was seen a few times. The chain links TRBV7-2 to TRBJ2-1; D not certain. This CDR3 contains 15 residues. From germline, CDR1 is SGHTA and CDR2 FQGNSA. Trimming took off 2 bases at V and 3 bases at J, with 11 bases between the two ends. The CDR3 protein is CASSLRGRRYNEQFF. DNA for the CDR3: TGTGCCAGCAGCTTACGAGGCCGCCGCTACAATGAGCAGTTCTTC.

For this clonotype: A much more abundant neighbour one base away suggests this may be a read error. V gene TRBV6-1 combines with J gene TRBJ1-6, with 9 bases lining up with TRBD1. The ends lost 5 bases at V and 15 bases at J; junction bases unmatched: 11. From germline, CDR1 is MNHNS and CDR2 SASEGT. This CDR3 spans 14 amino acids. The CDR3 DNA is TGTGCCAGCAGTCCGGACAGGGGAAACCGTGTCCTCCACTTT. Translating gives CASSPDRGNRVLHF.